This T cell receptor (beta chain) came from a study of cytomegalovirus exposure and HLA in healthy donors. Turning to the study itself: Caucasian-associated ancestry cluster membership applied to less than 85% of 300 to 450 genotyped donors.

PCR primers comprised 60 Vbeta and 13 Jbeta primers. Method: immunoSEQ multiplex PCR; TCRdb's copy keeps in-frame clones and lacks some. The sample holds 100,000 to 150,000 clones, around three quarters seen once. Study results and limitations: A previous analysis found most TCR beta V segments productive roughly 90% or roughly 30% of the time. It emerged from a later analysis that several of the most significant clusters appeared to be linked to common viral pathogens. The authors judged a highly shared variant cluster likely a sequencing artifact.

In the case of this clone: The antigen remains unidentified.

Looked up from germline, CDR1 is MDHEN and CDR2 is SYDVKM. The CDR3 length is 21 residues. Losses at the gene ends were 3 bases for V and 1 base for J; bases not matched to a gene: 20. The gene calls are TRBV28 and TRBJ2-2, with 7 bases fitting TRBD1. The TCR comes from a woman between 45 and 60 years old in good health and CMV-seronegative. Sequenced sample: PBMCs. The CDR3 DNA reads TGTGCCAGCAGTTTCCGGACAGGTTGGAGCCAGGTGAAGGAGAACACCGGGGAGCTGTTTTTT. This gives the protein CASSFRTGWSQVKENTGELFF.